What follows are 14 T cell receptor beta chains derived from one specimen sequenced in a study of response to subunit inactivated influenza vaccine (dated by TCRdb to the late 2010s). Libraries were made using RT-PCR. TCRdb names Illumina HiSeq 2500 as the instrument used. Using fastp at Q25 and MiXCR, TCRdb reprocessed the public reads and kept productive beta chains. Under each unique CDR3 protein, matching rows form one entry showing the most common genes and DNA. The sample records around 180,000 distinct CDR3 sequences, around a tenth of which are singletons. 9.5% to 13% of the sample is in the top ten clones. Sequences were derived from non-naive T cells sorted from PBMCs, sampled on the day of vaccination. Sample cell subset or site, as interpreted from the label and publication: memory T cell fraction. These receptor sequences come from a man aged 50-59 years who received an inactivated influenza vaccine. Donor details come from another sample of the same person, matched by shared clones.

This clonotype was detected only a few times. The CDR3 spells CAWSVPGLVTYNEQFF. CDR3 sequence (DNA): TGTGCCTGGAGTGTCCCGGGACTAGTAACCTACAATGAGCAGTTCTTC. V usage is TRBV30 and J usage is TRBJ2-1; 8 nucleotides match TRBD2. Trimming at V came to 0 bases and at J to 2 bases, leaving 6 bases not matched to a gene. This CDR3 is 16 amino acids long. Germline CDR1 reads GTSNPN; CDR2 reads SVGIG (reference sequence).

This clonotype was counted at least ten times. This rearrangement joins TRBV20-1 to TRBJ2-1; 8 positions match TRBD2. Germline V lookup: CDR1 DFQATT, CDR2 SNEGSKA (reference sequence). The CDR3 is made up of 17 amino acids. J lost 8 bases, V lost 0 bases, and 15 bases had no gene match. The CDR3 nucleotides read TGCAGTGCTAGAGATAGGGGGTTTAGCGGGGTCATGGATGAGCAGTTCTTC. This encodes CSARDRGFSGVMDEQFF.

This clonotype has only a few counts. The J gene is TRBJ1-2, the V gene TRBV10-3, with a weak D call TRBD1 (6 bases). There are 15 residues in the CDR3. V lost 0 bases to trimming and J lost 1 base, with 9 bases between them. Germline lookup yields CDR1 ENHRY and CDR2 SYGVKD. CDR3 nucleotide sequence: TGTGCCATCAGTGAGTCACAGGGTTATAACTATGGCTACACCTTC. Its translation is CAISESQGYNYGYTF.

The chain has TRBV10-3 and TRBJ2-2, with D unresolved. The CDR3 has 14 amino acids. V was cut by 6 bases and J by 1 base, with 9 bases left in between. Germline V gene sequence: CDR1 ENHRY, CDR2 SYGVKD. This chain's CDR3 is CAISQDLNTGELFF. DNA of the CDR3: TGTGCCATCAGCCAGGACCTGAACACCGGGGAGCTGTTTTTT.

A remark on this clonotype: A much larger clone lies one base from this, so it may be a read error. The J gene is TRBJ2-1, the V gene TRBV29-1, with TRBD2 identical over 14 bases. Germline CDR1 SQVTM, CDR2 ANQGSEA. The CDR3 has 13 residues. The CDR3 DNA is TGCAGAGGGACTAGCGGGAGTTCCGATGAGCAGTTCTTC. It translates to CRGTSGSSDEQFF.

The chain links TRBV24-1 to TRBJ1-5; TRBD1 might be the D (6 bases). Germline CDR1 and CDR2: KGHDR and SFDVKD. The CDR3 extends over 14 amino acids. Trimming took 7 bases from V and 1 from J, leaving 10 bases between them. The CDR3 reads CATRGAGSNQPQHF. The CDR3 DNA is TGTGCCACCAGGGGGGCGGGCAGCAATCAGCCCCAGCATTTT.

The CDR3 here is CASSHSYGPSYEQYF. The CDR3 DNA is TGTGCCAGCAGCCACAGTTACGGGCCCTCCTACGAGCAGTACTTC. This chain uses TRBV7-9 with TRBJ2-7; D remains unclear. V gave up 5 bases and J gave up 0 bases, with 14 bases separating them. CDR3 length: 15 amino acids. Germline V gene lookup returns CDR1 SEHNR and CDR2 FQNEAQ (reference sequence).

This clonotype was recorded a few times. CDR3 DNA sequence: TGTGCCAGCAGCCAAGAAGGCAGCAGGGGACTGGAGACCCAGTACTTC. This gives the protein CASSQEGSRGLETQYF. This chain uses TRBV4-2 with TRBJ2-5; D tentatively reads TRBD1 or TRBD2 (6 bases each). V was pared by 0 bases and J by 5 bases, with 16 bases between. CDR1 and CDR2 from the germline V gene are LGHNA and YNFKEQ. This CDR3 has 16 residues.

CDR3 loop: CASSLESRWSSPLHF. Here the CDR3 DNA reads TGTGCCAGCAGCTTAGAAAGCCGGTGGAGTTCACCCCTCCACTTT. The chain combines TRBV7-6 with TRBJ1-6, with D hard to call. Trimming removed 1 base at V and 9 bases at J, with 13 bases between. Germline V gene data show CDR1 as SGHVS and CDR2 as FNYEAQ. The CDR3 is 15 amino acids.

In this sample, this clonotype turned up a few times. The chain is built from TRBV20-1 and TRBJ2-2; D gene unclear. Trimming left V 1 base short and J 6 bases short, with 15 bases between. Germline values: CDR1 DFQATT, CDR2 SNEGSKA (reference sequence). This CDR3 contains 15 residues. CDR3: CSARAAGSPPGELFF. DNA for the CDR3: TGCAGTGCTAGAGCCGCAGGCTCCCCCCCCGGGGAGCTGTTTTTT.

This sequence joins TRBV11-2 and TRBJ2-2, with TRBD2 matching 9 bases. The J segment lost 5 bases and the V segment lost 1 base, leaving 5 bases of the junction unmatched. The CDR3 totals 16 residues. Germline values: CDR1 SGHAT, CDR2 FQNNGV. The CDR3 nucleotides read TGTGCCAGCAGCTTAGCCGGGACTAGCTCTACCGGGGAGCTGTTTTTT. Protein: CASSLAGTSSTGELFF.

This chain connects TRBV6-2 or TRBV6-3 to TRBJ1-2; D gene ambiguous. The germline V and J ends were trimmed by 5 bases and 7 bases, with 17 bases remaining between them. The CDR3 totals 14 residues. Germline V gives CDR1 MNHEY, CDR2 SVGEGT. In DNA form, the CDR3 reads TGTGCCAGCAGTCGCATGTACCGTCTGGGTGGCTACACCTTC. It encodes CASSRMYRLGGYTF.

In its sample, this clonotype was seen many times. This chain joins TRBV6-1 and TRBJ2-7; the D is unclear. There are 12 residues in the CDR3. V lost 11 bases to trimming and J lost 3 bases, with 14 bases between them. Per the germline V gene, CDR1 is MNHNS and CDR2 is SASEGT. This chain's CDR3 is CAGSTFGYEQYF. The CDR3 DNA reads TGTGCCGGGTCTACCTTTGGCTACGAGCAGTACTTC.

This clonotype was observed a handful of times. As DNA, the CDR3 is TGCGCCAGCAGCCAAGAAGGGGGCTGGGGCAATCAGCCCCAGCATTTT. As protein: CASSQEGGWGNQPQHF. This chain uses TRBV4-3 with TRBJ1-5, with 7 bases aligning to TRBD1. The CDR3 is 16 amino acids. J was trimmed by 2 bases and V by 0 bases; bases with no gene match: 4. Germline V CDR1 and CDR2: LGHNA, YSLEER.